This T cell receptor (beta chain) appears in the sequencing data of a study of blood T cell repertoires in COVID-19. Background on the study: Samples of COVID-19 (acute and convalescent) were obtained from the United States, Italy and Spain.

Libraries were prepared by immunoSEQ multiplex PCR; TCRdb keeps only in-frame clonotypes and omits some of them. The table records about 290,000 clones, roughly 89% of them present only once. Trimming took 1 base from V and 8 from J, leaving 12 bases between them. The CDR3 length is 13 residues. Germline V gene lookup returns CDR1 SGHNT and CDR2 YYREEE (reference sequence). The chain links TRBV5-4 to TRBJ1-2; possibly TRBD1 for D (6 bases). The TCR comes from a woman in her twenties or thirties with active or convalescent COVID-19. Material: peripheral blood. The CDR3 sequence: CASSLTGWGGYTF. The CDR3 nucleotides read TGTGCCAGCAGCTTGACAGGGTGGGGCGGCTACACCTTC.